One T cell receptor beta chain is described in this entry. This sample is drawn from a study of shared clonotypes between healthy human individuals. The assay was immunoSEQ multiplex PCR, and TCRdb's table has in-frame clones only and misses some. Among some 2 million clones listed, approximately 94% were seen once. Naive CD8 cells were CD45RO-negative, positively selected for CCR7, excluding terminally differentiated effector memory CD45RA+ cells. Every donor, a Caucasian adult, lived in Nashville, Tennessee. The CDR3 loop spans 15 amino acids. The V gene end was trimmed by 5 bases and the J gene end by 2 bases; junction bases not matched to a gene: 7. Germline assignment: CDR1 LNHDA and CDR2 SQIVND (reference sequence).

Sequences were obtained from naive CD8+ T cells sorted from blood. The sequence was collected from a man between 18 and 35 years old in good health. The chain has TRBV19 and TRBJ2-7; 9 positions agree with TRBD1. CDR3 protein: CASSPQRQGAYEQYF. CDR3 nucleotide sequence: TGTGCCAGTAGTCCACAGCGACAGGGGGCCTACGAGCAGTACTTC.